The T cell receptor (beta chain) under discussion was sequenced for a study of metastatic and nonmetastatic thyroid tumors. To note about this clone: One base away lies a much larger clone, so this may be a sequencing read error.

From germline, CDR1 is WSHSY and CDR2 SAAADI. The CDR3 contains 11 residues. V was pared by 8 bases and J by 9 bases, with 10 bases between. The entire patient cohort was treatment-naive prior to thyroid surgery. Through MiXCR, TCRdb re-clonotyped the PCR reads. Altogether roughly 40,000 clones are present, about a sixth being singletons, with the ten largest covering approximately 5.6%. The sequencing input was blood. The clonotype comes from a male donor with papillary thyroid cancer or a benign thyroid nodule (not recorded which). Some clones in this sample may be carry-over from other donors' samples. The chain couples TRBV10-2 to TRBJ2-2; D call uncertain. The chain's CDR3 is CASGKYWELFF. The CDR3 DNA sequence: TGCGCCAGCGGGAAGTACTGGGAGCTGTTTTTT.